This record covers a single T cell receptor beta chain. Assay used: immunoSEQ multiplex PCR; TCRdb lists only in-frame clones, some missing. The sample includes just over 250,000 clones, 88% seen only once; the top ten take over 4%. This sample was taken from a study of blood T cell repertoires in COVID-19. The CDR3 runs to 17 residues. Germline CDR1 LNHDA, CDR2 SQIVND (reference sequence). V was clipped by 3 bases and J by 6 bases; unmatched bases: 13. Sequenced sample: peripheral blood. The source is a man aged 55 to 69 who had recovered from COVID-19. The rearrangement uses TRBV19 and TRBJ1-4, with TRBD1 matching over 7 bases. In nucleotides, the CDR3 is TGTGCCAGTAGTATTGACCGGGACAGCCCTTTGTATGAAAAACTGTTTTTT. Amino acid sequence: CASSIDRDSPLYEKLFF. The full variable domain, its missing parts supplied by reference TRBV19 and TRBJ1-4, is DGGITQSPKYLFRKEGQNVTLSCEQNLNHDAMYWYRQDPGQGLRLIYYSQIVNDFQKGDIAEGYSVSREKKESFPLTVTSAQKNPTAFYLCASSIDRDSPLYEKLFFGSGTQLSVL.